One and the same sample provided the 9 T cell receptor beta chains below, sequenced in a study of blood T cell repertoires in COVID-19. Profiling relied on immunoSEQ multiplex PCR, and the TCRdb table lists in-frame clones only, not all of them. The sample lists over 50,000 clones; just under 85% were seen once. Source material: peripheral blood. These receptors were collected from a man between 65 and 85 years old with acute or convalescent COVID-19.

V is TRBV4-2 and J is TRBJ2-7, with D perhaps matching TRBD1 (6 bases). This CDR3 has 16 amino acids. Germline-derived CDR1 and CDR2 are LGHNA and YNFKEQ. V was trimmed by 1 base and J by 4 bases, leaving 17 bases between them. CDR3 residues: CASSQASGTIGYEQYF. CDR3 sequence (DNA): TGTGCCAGCAGCCAAGCCTCCGGGACAATTGGGTACGAGCAGTACTTC.

The V gene is TRBV3-1 (or the pseudogene TRBV3-2), the J gene TRBJ1-6; D is undetermined. V shed 1 base and J shed 14 bases, with 12 bases lying between them. The germline CDR1 and CDR2 sequences are LGHDT and YNNKEL (reference sequence). CDR3 length: 13 residues. The CDR3 sequence is CASSQVPVRALHF. The CDR3, as DNA: TGTGCCAGCAGCCAAGTCCCAGTCCGGGCCCTCCACTTT.

CDR3 DNA sequence: TGTGCCAGCAGCCAAGGGCCGGGGGGTTACACCGGGGAGCTGTTTTTT. Amino acid sequence: CASSQGPGGYTGELFF. The chain carries TRBV4-2 and TRBJ2-2; 7 nucleotides line up with TRBD2. This CDR3 has 16 residues. The germline V gene has CDR1 LGHNA and CDR2 YNFKEQ. J lost 3 bases, V lost 1 base, and 5 bases had no gene match.

The V and J genes are TRBV25-1 and TRBJ1-6; D perhaps matches TRBD1 (5 bases). CDR1 is MGHDK, CDR2 SYGVNS, per germline. This CDR3 spans 15 amino acids. V was shortened by 1 base and J by 6 bases, with 10 bases between the two germline ends. The CDR3 DNA reads as TGTGCCAGCAGTGAATGGTCAGGGTTTAATTCACCCCTCCACTTT. Protein product: CASSEWSGFNSPLHF.

This rearrangement joins TRBV24-1 to TRBJ2-1, with D maybe TRBD2 (6 bases). The CDR3 is 15 residues long. CDR1 and CDR2 from the germline V gene are KGHDR and SFDVKD. V was shortened by 3 bases and J by 2 bases, with 10 bases between the two germline ends. CDR3 nucleotides: TGTGCCACCAGTGATGCGACTAGACCCTACAATGAGCAGTTCTTC. Protein: CATSDATRPYNEQFF.

The J gene is TRBJ2-3, the V gene TRBV3-1 (or the pseudogene TRBV3-2); tentative D call: TRBD1 (6 bases). In germline, CDR1 is LGHDT, CDR2 YNNKEL (reference sequence). Trimming cost V 0 bases and J 9 bases, with 13 bases left between them. The CDR3 runs to 14 residues. The CDR3 nucleotides are TGTGCCAGCAGCCAAGATGGAGACAGGATAACGCAGTATTTT. This sequence encodes CASSQDGDRITQYF.

V is TRBV19 and J is TRBJ2-1; TRBD1 might be the D (5 bases). V gave up 4 bases and J gave up 4 bases, with 20 bases separating them. CDR1 and CDR2 (germline): LNHDA, SQIVND (reference sequence). The CDR3 spans 17 residues. The CDR3 bases are TGTGCCAGTAGTACCCCCTCATCAGGGATCTCGTACAATGAGCAGTTCTTC. Amino acid sequence: CASSTPSSGISYNEQFF.

V is TRBV5-4 and J is TRBJ2-7; D call uncertain. CDR1 SGHNT and CDR2 YYREEE come from the germline V gene (reference sequence). The CDR3 runs to 15 residues. The germline V and J ends were trimmed by 4 bases and 2 bases, with 16 bases remaining between them. The CDR3 is CASSVDTNLPYEQYF. The DNA for the CDR3 is TGTGCCAGCAGCGTAGACACCAACCTCCCCTACGAGCAGTACTTC. Full variable domain (remainder filled in from reference TRBV5-4 and TRBJ2-7): ETGVTQSPTHLIKTRGQQVTLRCSSQSGHNTVSWYQQALGQGPQFIFQYYREEENGRGNFPPRFSGLQFPNYSSELNVNALELDDSALYLCASSVDTNLPYEQYFGPGTRLTVT.

This clone was observed a handful of times. The chain uses TRBV7-3 and TRBJ1-2; 8 nucleotides align to TRBD1. Germline CDR1 SGHTA, CDR2 FQGTGA. The CDR3 is 14 residues long. Trimming at V came to 5 bases and at J to 0 bases, leaving 2 bases not matched to a gene. The CDR3 DNA reads as TGTGCCAGCAGCGCGGACAGGGCTAACTATGGCTACACCTTC. Residues: CASSADRANYGYTF. Looking up the rest from reference TRBV7-3 and TRBJ1-2 gives the full variable domain: GAGVSQTPSNKVTEKGKYVELRCDPISGHTALYWYRQSLGQGPEFLIYFQGTGAADDSGLPNDRFFAVRPEGSVSTLKIQRTERGDSAVYLCASSADRANYGYTFGSGTRLTVV.